A single sample gave rise to the 32 T cell receptor beta chains below, sequenced in a study of CD4+ T cells in melanoma. Sequencing used immunoSEQ multiplex PCR; TCRdb keeps in-frame clones, though not all of them. The sample lists about 14,000 clones, about three quarters occurring once. Material for sequencing was cells from a culture (not recorded whether cultured in vitro). Receptors originate from a human donor with melanoma.

The chain links TRBV2 to TRBJ2-1, with 9 positions matching TRBD1. In germline, CDR1 is SNHLY, CDR2 FYNNEI. This CDR3 is 11 amino acids long. Trimming removed 8 bases from V and 11 bases from J; junction bases left unmatched: 4. The DNA for the CDR3 is TGTGCCAGCGGGGACAGGGATAAGCAGTTCTTC. Residues: CASGDRDKQFF.

This chain connects TRBV5-1 to TRBJ1-2; no clear D. This CDR3 comprises 13 residues. Trimming left V 5 bases short and J 4 bases short, with 12 bases between. The germline gives CDR1 SGHRS, CDR2 YFSETQ. The CDR3: CASSSDRSYGYTF. In DNA form, the CDR3 reads TGCGCCAGCAGTTCAGACCGGAGCTATGGCTACACCTTC.

The chain employs TRBV7-9 and TRBJ1-1; D is ambiguous. V lost 5 bases and J 8 bases, leaving 9 bases between the germline ends. Germline CDR1 SEHNR, CDR2 FQNEAQ (reference sequence). This CDR3 has 11 residues. The CDR3, as DNA: TGTGCCAGCAGCCCCTTCTACGAAGCTTTCTTT. This translates into CASSPFYEAFF.

The chain links TRBV5-6 to TRBJ2-3; D tentatively reads TRBD1 or TRBD2 (5 bases each). The germline V gene encodes CDR1 SGHDT and CDR2 YYEEEE. The V end lost 3 bases, the J end lost 4 bases, and 15 bases lay between the germline ends. This CDR3 has 15 residues. As DNA, the CDR3 is TGTGCCAGCAGCTCCGGGACGGGTGTGGCAGATACGCAGTATTTT. It specifies CASSSGTGVADTQYF.

V is TRBV6-5 and J is TRBJ1-1; D is uncertain. The CDR3 covers 16 residues. Germline V gene lookup returns CDR1 MNHEY and CDR2 SVGAGI. Trimming shortened V by 0 bases and J by 0 bases, and 11 bases separated the two germline ends. CDR3 amino acids: CASSYSWRSMNTEAFF. As DNA, the CDR3 is TGTGCCAGCAGTTACTCCTGGCGTTCCATGAACACTGAAGCTTTCTTT.

The DNA of the CDR3 is TGTGCCTGGTCCTTGGGGACCAATTCACCCCTCCACTTT. It translates to CAWSLGTNSPLHF. This rearrangement joins TRBV30 to TRBJ1-6; TRBD1 might be the D (5 bases). Germline assignment: CDR1 GTSNPN and CDR2 SVGIG (reference sequence). This CDR3 spans 13 amino acids. Trimming pared 5 bases from V and 7 bases from J, leaving 12 bases between.

The J gene is TRBJ2-5, the V gene TRBV5-1; the D gene is possibly TRBD2 (6 bases). V was shortened by 4 bases and J by 5 bases, with 18 bases between the two germline ends. Per germline, CDR1 SGHRS and CDR2 YFSETQ. The CDR3 contains 15 residues. The CDR3 loop is CASSAGTHTRETQYF. The CDR3 DNA sequence: TGCGCCAGCAGCGCGGGGACCCACACCCGGGAGACCCAGTACTTC. The complete variable domain, with remaining parts taken from reference TRBV5-1 and TRBJ2-5, reads KAGVTQTPRYLIKTRGQQVTLSCSPISGHRSVSWYQQTPGQGLQFLFEYFSETQRNKGNFPGRFSGRQFSNSRSEMNVSTLELGDSALYLCASSAGTHTRETQYFGPGTRLLVL.

The chain links TRBV7-6 to TRBJ2-3; D tentatively reads TRBD1 or TRBD2 (6 bases each). The V end lost 0 bases, the J end lost 0 bases, and 7 bases lay between the germline ends. Germline values: CDR1 SGHVS, CDR2 FNYEAQ. This CDR3 is 15 amino acids long. CDR3 bases: TGTGCCAGCAGCTTAGCCGGGGGCAGCACAGATACGCAGTATTTT. This sequence encodes CASSLAGGSTDTQYF.

The sample holds a few counts of this clone. The chain combines TRBV29-1 with TRBJ1-1, with TRBD1 matching over 8 bases. From germline, CDR1 is SQVTM and CDR2 ANQGSEA. The V segment lost 7 bases and the J segment 4 bases; nucleotides outside the gene matches: 5. This CDR3 comprises 12 residues. CDR3 sequence (DNA): TGCAGCGGTGTCGACAGGGGCACTGAAGCTTTCTTT. This gives the protein CSGVDRGTEAFF.

This clone has only one observation. This sequence joins TRBV6-1 and TRBJ2-1, with D unclear. The germline V gene has CDR1 MNHNS and CDR2 SASEGT. The V end was cut by 1 base, the J end by 7 bases, with 11 bases between. The CDR3 contains 14 residues. CDR3: CASSEGNTWNEQFF. CDR3 sequence (DNA): TGTGCCAGCAGTGAAGGAAATACGTGGAATGAGCAGTTCTTC.

Only a few counts were recorded for this clone. The genes are TRBV19 and TRBJ1-1; no firm D call. In germline, CDR1 is LNHDA, CDR2 SQIVND (reference sequence). The V end lost 4 bases, the J end lost 1 base, and 13 bases lay between the germline ends. CDR3 length equals 15 residues. CDR3 coding DNA: TGTGCCAGTAGTACCGGATGGAGGGAGAACACTGAAGCTTTCTTT. Translation gives CASSTGWRENTEAFF.

V usage is TRBV6-5 and J usage is TRBJ1-2, with D possibly being TRBD1 (6 bases). Germline CDR1 reads MNHEY; CDR2 reads SVGAGI. V gave up 6 bases and J gave up 2 bases, with 16 bases separating them. This CDR3 has 15 amino acids. As DNA, the CDR3 is TGTGCCAGCAGCCCCGGGGGGCTCCCAAACTATGGCTACACCTTC. Amino acids: CASSPGGLPNYGYTF.

This clone was seen only once. The chain uses TRBV5-1 and TRBJ1-1; no clear D. This CDR3 is 14 amino acids long. V gave up 0 bases and J gave up 1 base, with 7 bases separating them. CDR1 SGHRS and CDR2 YFSETQ come from the germline V gene. CDR3 residues: CASSLGQRNTEAFF. DNA of the CDR3: TGCGCCAGCAGCTTGGGACAACGGAACACTGAAGCTTTCTTT.

V usage is TRBV6-1 and J usage is TRBJ1-6; D call uncertain. Germline CDR1 MNHNS, CDR2 SASEGT. This CDR3 spans 13 amino acids. V lost 1 base and J lost 6, with 4 bases in between. CDR3 sequence reads: CASSEVVNSPLHF. For the CDR3, the DNA is TGTGCCAGCAGTGAAGTTGTTAATTCACCCCTCCACTTT.

The chain couples TRBV2 to TRBJ1-6, with D possibly TRBD1 on 5 matching bases. With 10 bases removed from V and 7 bases from J, the gap between germline ends came to 17 bases. Germline CDR1 reads SNHLY; CDR2 reads FYNNEI. This CDR3 has 14 residues. Here the CDR3 DNA reads TGTGCCACCCGATGGGGACTAGAAAATTCACCCCTCCACTTT. Residues: CATRWGLENSPLHF.

This sequence joins TRBV7-8 and TRBJ2-7; D uncertain. CDR3 size: 15 residues. CDR1 and CDR2 (germline): SGHVS, FQNEAQ. Trimming removed 1 base at V and 6 bases at J, with 16 bases between. The CDR3 here is CASSLERNRPSEQYF. The CDR3 bases are TGTGCCAGCAGCTTAGAGAGGAACCGGCCTTCCGAGCAGTACTTC. Supplemented by reference TRBV7-8 and TRBJ2-7, the full variable domain reads GAGVSQSPRYKVAKRGQDVALRCDPISGHVSLFWYQQALGQGPEFLTYFQNEAQLDKSGLPSDRFFAERPEGSVSTLKIQRTQQEDSAVYLCASSLERNRPSEQYFGPGTRLTVT.

The chain has TRBV11-1 and TRBJ2-5; D might be TRBD1 or TRBD2, each matching 5 bases. The CDR3 is 15 residues long. Germline lookup yields CDR1 SGHAT and CDR2 FQDESV (reference sequence). Trimming took off 3 bases at V and 5 bases at J, with 16 bases between the two ends. The CDR3, as DNA: TGTGCCAGCAGCTTGACGGGGCCCCCCGCGGAGACCCAGTACTTC. Its translation: CASSLTGPPAETQYF.

This clone is large. The rearrangement links TRBV4-2 to TRBJ1-2; no reliable D call. This CDR3 region has 12 residues. With 3 bases removed from V and 5 bases from J, the gap between germline ends came to 7 bases. The germline V gene encodes CDR1 LGHNA and CDR2 YNFKEQ. The chain's CDR3 is CASSQALYGYTF. As DNA, the CDR3 is TGTGCCAGCAGCCAGGCGTTATATGGCTACACCTTC.

The rearrangement joins TRBV5-1 to TRBJ2-3; D could derive from TRBD1 or TRBD2 (5 bases each). The CDR3 length is 16 residues. Per the germline V gene, CDR1 is SGHRS and CDR2 is YFSETQ. V was shortened by 3 bases and J by 1 base, with 15 bases between the two germline ends. CDR3 bases: TGCGCCAGCAGCTCGGGGCTGTCCACGGGCACAGATACGCAGTATTTT. Translating it yields CASSSGLSTGTDTQYF.

The chain combines TRBV6-1 with TRBJ2-3; 8 bases match TRBD2. This CDR3 spans 13 amino acids. CDR1 MNHNS and CDR2 SASEGT come from the germline V gene. V was pared by 8 bases and J by 6 bases, with 7 bases of the junction left unmatched. CDR3 nucleotide sequence: TGTGCCAGCGGGGGCGGGAGGATGGATACGCAGTATTTT. The encoded protein is CASGGGRMDTQYF.

The gene calls are TRBV2 and TRBJ1-1; 7 nucleotides agree with TRBD1. Germline loops: CDR1 SNHLY, CDR2 FYNNEI. There are 14 residues in the CDR3. Losses at the gene ends were 4 bases for V and 0 bases for J; bases not matched to a gene: 2. This CDR3 is CASSVQGVNTEAFF. CDR3 DNA sequence: TGTGCCAGCAGTGTTCAGGGGGTGAACACTGAAGCTTTCTTT.

The chain couples TRBV7-2 to TRBJ2-1, with D hard to call. The CDR3 runs 15 residues. Germline values: CDR1 SGHTA, CDR2 FQGNSA. Trimming took off 7 bases at V and 0 bases at J, with 13 bases between the two ends. The CDR3 spells CASTGVISSYNEQFF. CDR3 coding DNA: TGTGCCAGCACCGGTGTGATCAGCTCCTACAATGAGCAGTTCTTC. Together with reference TRBV7-2 and TRBJ2-1, the CDR3 gives the full variable domain: GAGVSQSPSNKVTEKGKDVELRCDPISGHTALYWYRQSLGQGLEFLIYFQGNSAPDKSGLPSDRFSAERTGGSVSTLTIQRTQQEDSAVYLCASTGVISSYNEQFFGPGTRLTVL.

The V call is TRBV4-1, the J call TRBJ1-2; a weak D match, TRBD1 (5 bases). This CDR3 comprises 16 residues. V was trimmed by 3 bases and J by 1 base, leaving 15 bases between them. CDR1 and CDR2 (germline): MGHRA, YSYEKL. The CDR3: CASSQGGMTLNYGYTF. CDR3 sequence (DNA): TGCGCCAGCAGCCAGGGGGGAATGACACTTAACTATGGCTACACCTTC.

V is TRBV18 and J is TRBJ1-5; no clear D gene. V gave up 1 base and J gave up 3 bases, with 16 bases separating them. There are 17 residues in the CDR3. Per the germline V gene, CDR1 is KGHSH and CDR2 is LQKENI. The CDR3 DNA reads TGTGCCAGCTCACCACGCCCGTTGACCGGGTACAATCAGCCCCAGCATTTT. It codes for CASSPRPLTGYNQPQHF. Complete variable domain (other parts from reference TRBV18 and TRBJ1-5): NAGVMQNPRHLVRRRGQEARLRCSPMKGHSHVYWYRQLPEEGLKFMVYLQKENIIDESGMPKERFSAEFPKEGPSILRIQQVVRGDSAAYFCASSPRPLTGYNQPQHFGDGTRLSIL.

This rearrangement joins TRBV6-5 to TRBJ2-7, with a weak D call TRBD2 (7 bases). Germline assignment: CDR1 MNHEY and CDR2 SVGAGI. This CDR3 is 15 amino acids long. V lost 0 bases to trimming and J lost 5 bases, with 14 bases between them. The CDR3 loop reads CASSYSKAGAHEQYF. Here the CDR3 DNA reads TGTGCCAGCAGTTACTCGAAGGCGGGGGCCCACGAGCAGTACTTC.

V and J are TRBV2 and TRBJ1-5; D not resolved. Looked up from germline, CDR1 is SNHLY and CDR2 is FYNNEI. V was trimmed by 6 bases and J by 7 bases, leaving 13 bases between them. This CDR3 contains 13 residues. The CDR3 nucleotides read TGTGCCAGCAGCCCTGGCGGGGAACAGCCCCAGCATTTT. Protein product: CASSPGGEQPQHF.

This chain links TRBV28 with TRBJ1-6, with D maybe TRBD1 (6 bases). The CDR3 covers 12 residues. The germline V gene encodes CDR1 MDHEN and CDR2 SYDVKM. The V gene lost 8 bases and the J gene lost 8 bases, with 10 bases spanning the gap. Here the CDR3 reads CASLGGYSPLHF. CDR3 in DNA: TGTGCCAGCTTAGGGGGGTATTCACCCCTCCACTTT.

The rearrangement links TRBV10-3 to TRBJ1-1, with TRBD1 matching over 9 bases. CDR3 length: 15 amino acids. The germline gives CDR1 ENHRY, CDR2 SYGVKD. Trimming removed 2 bases from V and 8 bases from J; junction bases left unmatched: 9. Written as DNA, the CDR3 is TGTGCCATCAGTGAGACGGGGGTAGGGACAGGGGAAGCTTTCTTT. Its protein is CAISETGVGTGEAFF.

The chain combines TRBV18 with TRBJ2-3; D gene ambiguous. Trimming pared 3 bases from V and 0 bases from J, leaving 10 bases between. The germline V gene has CDR1 KGHSH and CDR2 LQKENI. The CDR3 is 15 amino acids. The CDR3 loop reads CASSPQPRSTDTQYF. The CDR3 coding sequence is TGTGCCAGCTCACCTCAGCCAAGAAGCACAGATACGCAGTATTTT.

The gene calls are TRBV5-1 and TRBJ2-3, with 13 bases lining up with TRBD2. The CDR3 loop spans 18 amino acids. Germline loops: CDR1 SGHRS, CDR2 YFSETQ. The ends lost 4 bases at V and 1 base at J; junction bases unmatched: 9. The CDR3 DNA reads as TGCGCCAGCAGCCGACAGGGCGGGACTAGCGGGGGCACAGATACGCAGTATTTT. Translated, it gives CASSRQGGTSGGTDTQYF.

This clone was counted only a few times. The V and J genes are TRBV7-9 and TRBJ1-1; D may be TRBD1 (6 bases). The CDR3 length is 15 residues. In germline, CDR1 is SEHNR, CDR2 FQNEAQ (reference sequence). V lost 5 bases to trimming and J lost 4 bases, with 17 bases between them. In DNA, the CDR3 is TGTGCCAGCAGCCGGAGGGGGGGAGGCGGCACTGAAGCTTTCTTT. It is translated as CASSRRGGGGTEAFF.

The chain combines TRBV5-1 with TRBJ2-1; 7 bases fit TRBD1. The junction had 9 bases not matched to a gene; V was cut back by 5 bases and J by 7 bases. Germline values: CDR1 SGHRS, CDR2 YFSETQ. This CDR3 region has 14 residues. CDR3 DNA sequence: TGCGCCAGCAGACAAAGACAGGGTCAGAATGAGCAGTTCTTC. This encodes CASRQRQGQNEQFF. The full variable domain, in which reference TRBV5-1 and TRBJ2-1 provide the parts outside the CDR3, is KAGVTQTPRYLIKTRGQQVTLSCSPISGHRSVSWYQQTPGQGLQFLFEYFSETQRNKGNFPGRFSGRQFSNSRSEMNVSTLELGDSALYLCASRQRQGQNEQFFGPGTRLTVL.